The clone carrying this T cell receptor beta chain was counted ten times or more. Antigen unknown. Individual cDNA molecules each received unique molecular identifiers attached to them. Via MiXCR, TCRdb re-called the 5' RACE reads, giving one row per CDR3 protein. This sample carries 30,000 to 45,000 distinct CDR3 sequences, 3% to 4.5% of them seen once, and the ten largest clones take about 9%. V dropped 3 bases and J dropped 5 bases, with 7 bases sitting between them. The CDR3 spans 13 residues. Looked up from germline, CDR1 is LGHNA and CDR2 is YNFKEQ. The data derive from a study of early T cells in non-severe SARS-CoV-2 infection. Study-wide context: Whole-blood bulk RNA, unsorted, was sequenced, and chains were unpaired.

Study-level points and caveats: Matching results from VDJdb favored anti-spike CD8 responses, leaving private and CD4 specificities undetected.

This receptor was taken from an adult who was a healthcare worker with PCR-confirmed SARS-CoV-2 infection or an uninfected control (not recorded which). The sequenced sample consisted of whole blood. The chain employs TRBV4-2 and TRBJ2-2; D remains unclear. CDR3 sequence: CASSQDGTGELFF. Here the CDR3 DNA reads TGTGCCAGCAGCCAGGACGGGACCGGGGAGCTGTTTTTT.